This T cell receptor beta chain was sequenced in a study of T cell repertoires in cytomegalovirus infection. Study background: Used in the study were CMV epitopes, some recently identified and HLA-C-restricted, others well-studied and HLA-B-restricted. Public TCR beta signatures provided an indication of both CMV infection and a matching HLA type.

TCRdb reprocessed the reads with MiXCR, giving one entry per CDR3 protein. In the table there are 900,000 to 950,000 distinct CDR3 sequences, around 30% of which are singletons. About this clonotype itself: What it binds is unknown.

The study's findings and limits: Based on cumulative public TCR beta family frequency, carriers of CMV plus the relevant HLA were identified. The ex vivo response was dominated by HLA-C-restricted CMV-specific TCR beta clonotypes.

The CDR3 has 16 amino acids. Trimming removed 0 bases from V and 2 bases from J, with 11 bases in between. In germline, CDR1 is LNHDA, CDR2 SQIVND (reference sequence). The material was cultured CD8+ T cells from PBMCs, obtained from culture after CMV antigen stimulation. The chain links TRBV19 to TRBJ2-1; D tentatively reads TRBD1 or TRBD2 (5 bases each). This clonotype was sampled from a human donor in good health (CMV status not recorded). Some clones in this sample may be carry-over from other donors' samples. The CDR3 is CASSIDPGPAYNEQFF. CDR3 DNA: TGTGCCAGTAGTATAGATCCGGGACCCGCCTACAATGAGCAGTTCTTC.